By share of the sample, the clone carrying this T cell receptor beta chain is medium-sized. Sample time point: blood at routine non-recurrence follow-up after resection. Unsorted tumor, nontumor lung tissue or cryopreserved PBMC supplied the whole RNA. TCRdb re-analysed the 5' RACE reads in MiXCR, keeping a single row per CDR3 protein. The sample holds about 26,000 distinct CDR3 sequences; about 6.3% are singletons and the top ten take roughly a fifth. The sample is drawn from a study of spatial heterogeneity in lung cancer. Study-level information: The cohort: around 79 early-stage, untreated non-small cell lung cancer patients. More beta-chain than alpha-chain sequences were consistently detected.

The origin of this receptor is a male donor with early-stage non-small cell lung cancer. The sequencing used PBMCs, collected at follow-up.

CDR3 nucleotide sequence: TGTGCCAGCAGTGAGAACCAGGACACCGGGGAGCTGTTTTTT. Protein product: CASSENQDTGELFF. The chain carries TRBV6-4 and TRBJ2-2; D ambiguous. Germline V gives CDR1 MRHNA, CDR2 SNTAGT. V shed 3 bases and J shed 3 bases, with 8 bases lying between them. CDR3 length: 14 amino acids.